These T cell receptor beta chains were read from a single sample in a study of spatial heterogeneity in lung cancer. TCRdb analysed the 5' RACE reads with MiXCR anew, one entry per CDR3 protein. The sample includes more than 2,000 distinct CDR3 sequences, about 15% of them seen just once. The sequenced sample was lung tumor tissue, obtained at surgery. The receptors originated from a male donor with early-stage non-small cell lung cancer. The CDR3 runs from the conserved cysteine through the conserved F or W.

j_gene: TRBJ2-3
v_gene: TRBV9
CDR3aa: CASSRGQGPDTQYF

j_gene: TRBJ2-1
v_gene: TRBV7-2
CDR3aa: CASSLAGQGMHEQFF

j_gene: TRBJ1-6
v_gene: TRBV6-5
CDR3aa: CASNRDRAYNSPLHF

j_gene: TRBJ1-1
v_gene: TRBV18
CDR3aa: CASSPLPITGQGGTWNTEAFF

j_gene: TRBJ1-4
v_gene: TRBV7-2
CDR3aa: CASSLPEGGDEKLFF

j_gene: TRBJ2-7
v_gene: TRBV3-1
CDR3aa: CASSQEFTGVYEQYF

j_gene: TRBJ2-1
v_gene: TRBV19
CDR3aa: CASSVSVGGGHNEQFF

j_gene: TRBJ2-3
v_gene: TRBV29-1
CDR3aa: CSVETEPVTDTQYF

j_gene: TRBJ2-1
v_gene: TRBV3-1
CDR3aa: CASSQEGRNFNEQFF

j_gene: TRBJ1-1
v_gene: TRBV30
CDR3aa: CAWIVRGFAFF

j_gene: TRBJ2-6
v_gene: TRBV19
CDR3aa: CASSIKAGAPPGANVLTF

j_gene: TRBJ2-7
v_gene: TRBV30
CDR3aa: CAWSQGGSSYEQYF

j_gene: TRBJ2-2
v_gene: TRBV19
CDR3aa: CASGGGELFF

j_gene: TRBJ2-1
v_gene: TRBV7-2
CDR3aa: CASSLVKGTYNEQFF

j_gene: TRBJ1-2
v_gene: TRBV30
CDR3aa: CAWSVRWGNPSNYGYTF

j_gene: TRBJ2-1
v_gene: TRBV4-3
CDR3aa: CASSQEGTSPYNEQFF

j_gene: TRBJ2-1
v_gene: TRBV6-2/TRBV6-3
CDR3aa: CASSFGNEQFF

j_gene: TRBJ2-5
v_gene: TRBV6-5
CDR3aa: CASRTPGQETQYF

j_gene: TRBJ2-3
v_gene: TRBV30
CDR3aa: CAWASGSSVDTQYF

j_gene: TRBJ2-7
v_gene: TRBV19
CDR3aa: CASSGGSLTYEQYF

j_gene: TRBJ1-2
v_gene: TRBV7-3
CDR3aa: CASSLDSQSNYGYTF

j_gene: TRBJ1-5
v_gene: TRBV6-5
CDR3aa: CASGPGGVYSNQPQHF

j_gene: TRBJ2-1
v_gene: TRBV18
CDR3aa: CASSRSELEQFF